The sequence of this T cell receptor beta chain was determined in a study of cytomegalovirus exposure and HLA in healthy donors. Study-wide results and caveats: The study dropped some indistinguishable V segments, TRBV6-2 and TRBV6-3 among them.

60 Vbeta and 13 Jbeta primers were used in PCR. Profiling relied on immunoSEQ multiplex PCR, and the TCRdb table lists in-frame clones only, not all of them. The sample lists 100,000 to 150,000 clones, under 85% occurring once. This clone was counted between two and nine times. What it binds is not known. V shed 6 bases and J shed 2 bases, with 10 bases lying between them. From germline, CDR1 is SNHLY and CDR2 FYNNEI. The CDR3 spans 13 residues. The TCR originated in a woman aged 35 to 49 in good health and CMV-seropositive. The sample consisted of PBMCs. This chain uses TRBV2 with TRBJ2-5; perhaps TRBD2 as D (5 bases). CDR3 sequence (DNA): TGTGCCAGCAGGGACTCACAACAAGAGACCCAGTACTTC. Its protein product is CASRDSQQETQYF.